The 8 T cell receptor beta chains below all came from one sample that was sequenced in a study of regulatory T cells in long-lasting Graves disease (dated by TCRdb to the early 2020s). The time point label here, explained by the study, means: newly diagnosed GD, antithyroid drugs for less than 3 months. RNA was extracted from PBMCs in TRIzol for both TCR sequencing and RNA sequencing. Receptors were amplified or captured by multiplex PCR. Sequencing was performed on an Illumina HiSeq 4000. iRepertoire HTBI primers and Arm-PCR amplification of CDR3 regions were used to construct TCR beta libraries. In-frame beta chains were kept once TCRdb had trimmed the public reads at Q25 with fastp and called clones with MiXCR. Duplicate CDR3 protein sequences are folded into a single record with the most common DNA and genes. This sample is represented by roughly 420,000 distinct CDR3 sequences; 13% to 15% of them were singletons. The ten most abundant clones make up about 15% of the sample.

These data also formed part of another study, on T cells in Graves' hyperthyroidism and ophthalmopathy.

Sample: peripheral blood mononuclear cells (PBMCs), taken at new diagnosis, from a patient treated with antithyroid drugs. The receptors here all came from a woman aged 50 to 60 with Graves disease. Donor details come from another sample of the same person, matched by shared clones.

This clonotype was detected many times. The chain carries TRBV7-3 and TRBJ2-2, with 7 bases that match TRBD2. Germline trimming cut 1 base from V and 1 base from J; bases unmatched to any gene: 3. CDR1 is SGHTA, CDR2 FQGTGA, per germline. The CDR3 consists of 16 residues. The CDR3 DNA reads TGTGCCAGCAGCTTAAATCCTAGCGGGAACACCGGGGAGCTGTTTTTT. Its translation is CASSLNPSGNTGELFF.

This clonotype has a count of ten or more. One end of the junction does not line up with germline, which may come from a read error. The DNA of the CDR3 is TGTGCCAGCAGTCCAGGGGGGGCTGAGCGGGTCTTC. Its protein product is CASSPGGAERVF. The chain couples TRBV12-3 or TRBV12-4 to TRBJ2-1; possibly TRBD1 or TRBD2 for D (7 bases each). The CDR3 length is 12 residues.

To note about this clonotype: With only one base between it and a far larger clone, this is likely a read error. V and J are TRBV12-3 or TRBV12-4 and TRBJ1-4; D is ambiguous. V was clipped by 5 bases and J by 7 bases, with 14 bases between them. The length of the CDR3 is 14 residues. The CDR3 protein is CASSELGIAEKLFF. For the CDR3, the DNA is TGTGCCAGCAGTGAATTGGGGATCGCTGAAAAACTGTTTTTT.

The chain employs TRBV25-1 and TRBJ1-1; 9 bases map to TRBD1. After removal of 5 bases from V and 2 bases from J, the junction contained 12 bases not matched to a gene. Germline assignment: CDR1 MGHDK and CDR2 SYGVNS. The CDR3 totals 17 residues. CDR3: CASSPKPQGAGNTEAFF. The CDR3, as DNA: TGTGCCAGCAGTCCTAAACCACAGGGGGCGGGTAACACTGAAGCTTTCTTT.

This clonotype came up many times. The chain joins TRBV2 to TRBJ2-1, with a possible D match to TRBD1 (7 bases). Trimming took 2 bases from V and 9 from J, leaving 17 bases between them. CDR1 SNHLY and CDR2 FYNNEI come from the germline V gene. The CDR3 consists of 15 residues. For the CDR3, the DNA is TGTGCCAGCAGTGAACAGGGGGGCGCGTTTCCTGAGCAGTTCTTC. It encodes CASSEQGGAFPEQFF. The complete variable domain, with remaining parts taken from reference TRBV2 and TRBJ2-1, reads EPEVTQTPSHQVTQMGQEVILRCVPISNHLYFYWYRQILGQKVEFLVSFYNNEISEKSEIFDDQFSVERPDGSNFTLKIRSTKLEDSAMYFCASSEQGGAFPEQFFGPGTRLTVL.

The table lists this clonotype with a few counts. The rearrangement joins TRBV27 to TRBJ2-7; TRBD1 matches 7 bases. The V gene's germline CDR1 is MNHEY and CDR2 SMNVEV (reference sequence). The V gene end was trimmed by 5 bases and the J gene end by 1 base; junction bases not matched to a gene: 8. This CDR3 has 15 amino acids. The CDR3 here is CASSPLQGLSYEQYF. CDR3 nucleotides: TGTGCCAGCAGTCCATTACAGGGGCTGTCCTACGAGCAGTACTTC.

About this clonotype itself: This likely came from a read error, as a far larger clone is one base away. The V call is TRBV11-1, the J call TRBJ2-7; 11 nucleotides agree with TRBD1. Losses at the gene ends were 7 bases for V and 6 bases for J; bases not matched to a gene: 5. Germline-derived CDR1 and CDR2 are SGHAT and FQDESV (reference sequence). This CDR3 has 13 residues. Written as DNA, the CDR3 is TGTGCCAGCACTGGACAGGGGGCTCTCGAGCAGTACTTC. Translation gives CASTGQGALEQYF.

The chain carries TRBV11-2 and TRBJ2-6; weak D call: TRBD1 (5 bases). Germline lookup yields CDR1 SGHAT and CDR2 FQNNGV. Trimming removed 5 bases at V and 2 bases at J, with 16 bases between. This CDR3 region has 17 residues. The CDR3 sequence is CASSNQAGITGANVLTF. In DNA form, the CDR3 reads TGTGCCAGCAGCAACCAAGCAGGGATCACTGGGGCCAACGTCCTGACTTTC.